This TCR beta chain was found in a study of T cells in Graves' hyperthyroidism and ophthalmopathy. Whole-study findings and limits: Stable hyperthyroidism was told apart from ophthalmopathy by a model built on 13 V-J features. Most thyroid clonotypes with frequency above 0.001 were detected in blood.

Exclusion followed for patients with uncontrolled infection, other autoimmune disease, pregnancy or lactation. Every diagnosis used clinical symptoms, serum thyroxine and TRAb, thyroid ultrasound and orbital computed tomography. This CDR3 spans 14 amino acids. Germline V gene sequence: CDR1 ENHRY, CDR2 SYGVKD. The V end lost 7 bases, the J end lost 2 bases, and 9 bases lay between the germline ends. The investigators amplified TCR beta CDR3 regions from RNA transcripts. A first-round RT-PCR of the TCR CDR3 used the HTBI primer set. TCRdb reanalysed the multiplex PCR reads using MiXCR and keeps one entry per CDR3 protein. This sample has about 250,000 distinct CDR3 sequences, with about 20% found just once. This clonotype was picked up a small number of times. Its specificity is unknown.

V gene TRBV10-3 combines with J gene TRBJ2-6; D is undetermined. The sample taken for sequencing was blood. The clonotype comes from a man between 25 and 39 years old with Graves' ophthalmopathy. The CDR3 sequence: CAINDRAGANVLTF. CDR3 nucleotides: TGTGCCATCAACGACCGAGCTGGGGCCAACGTCCTGACTTTC.